Listed below are T cell receptor beta chains from one sample, sequenced in a study of blood T cell repertoires in COVID-19. The table came from immunoSEQ multiplex PCR; TCRdb's copy has only in-frame clones and leaves some out. The sample has about 170,000 clones, about nine tenths seen once. The specimen was peripheral blood. Source of these receptors: a man between 18 and 35 years old with COVID-19, enrolled during active disease. Both conserved end residues are part of each CDR3. The D gene is left open where the match is weak. Some rows mark clone size as missing; the rest say once, few, many or name a class of expanded clone.

d_gene: -; j_gene: TRBJ2-7; abundance: -; v_gene: TRBV5-1; CDR3aa: CASSLGPIRQASYEQYF; CDR3nt: TGCGCCAGCAGCTTGGGCCCCATACGACAGGCCTCCTACGAGCAGTACTTC
d_gene: -; j_gene: TRBJ1-3; abundance: -; v_gene: TRBV11-2; CDR3aa: CASSLGGGSGNTIYF; CDR3nt: TGTGCCAGCAGCTTGGGTGGGGGGTCTGGAAACACCATATATTTT
d_gene: TRBD1; j_gene: TRBJ1-1; abundance: -; v_gene: TRBV11-2; CDR3aa: CASSILPGQGANTEAFF; CDR3nt: TGTGCCAGCAGCATCTTGCCGGGACAGGGGGCGAACACTGAAGCTTTCTTT
d_gene: -; j_gene: TRBJ2-7; abundance: -; v_gene: TRBV10-1; CDR3aa: CASSGGGEQYF; CDR3nt: TGCGCCAGCAGTGGGGGAGGCGAGCAGTACTTC
d_gene: TRBD2; j_gene: TRBJ2-7; abundance: -; v_gene: TRBV27; CDR3aa: CASSEGGREQYF; CDR3nt: TGTGCCAGCTCCGAGGGAGGGCGGGAGCAGTACTTC
d_gene: -; j_gene: TRBJ1-1; abundance: once; v_gene: TRBV30; CDR3aa: CAWSVQGSTEAFF; CDR3nt: TGTGCCTGGAGTGTACAGGGCAGCACTGAAGCTTTCTTT
d_gene: TRBD2; j_gene: TRBJ2-7; abundance: -; v_gene: TRBV27; CDR3aa: CASSFTSGSWEYF; CDR3nt: TGTGCCAGCAGTTTTACTAGCGGGAGCTGGGAGTACTTC
d_gene: -; j_gene: TRBJ1-1; abundance: -; v_gene: TRBV14; CDR3aa: CASRSTGFNTEAFF; CDR3nt: TGTGCCAGCAGGTCGACAGGATTTAACACTGAAGCTTTCTTT
d_gene: TRBD2; j_gene: TRBJ2-1; abundance: once; v_gene: TRBV29-1; CDR3aa: CSTRDYSFRGYNEQFF; CDR3nt: TGCAGCACCCGGGACTATAGTTTCAGAGGATACAATGAGCAGTTCTTC
d_gene: TRBD1; j_gene: TRBJ2-7; abundance: -; v_gene: TRBV6-2/TRBV6-3; CDR3aa: CASSYSRQGGTGEQYF; CDR3nt: TGTGCCAGCAGTTACTCCCGACAGGGGGGGACGGGGGAGCAGTACTTC
d_gene: TRBD1; j_gene: TRBJ2-2; abundance: -; v_gene: TRBV5-6; CDR3aa: CASSAGTANTGELFF; CDR3nt: TGTGCCAGCAGCGCCGGGACAGCGAACACCGGGGAGCTGTTTTTT
d_gene: TRBD1; j_gene: TRBJ2-6; abundance: -; v_gene: TRBV27; CDR3aa: CASKAGGFGANVLTF; CDR3nt: TGTGCCAGCAAGGCAGGGGGCTTTGGGGCCAACGTCCTGACTTTC
d_gene: TRBD1; j_gene: TRBJ1-5; abundance: -; v_gene: TRBV5-1; CDR3aa: CASSLGQGAWQPQHF; CDR3nt: TGCGCCAGCAGCTTGGGGCAGGGGGCTTGGCAGCCCCAGCATTTT
d_gene: -; j_gene: TRBJ2-2; abundance: -; v_gene: TRBV5-1; CDR3aa: CASSPSSTGELFF; CDR3nt: TGCGCCAGCAGCCCATCATCCACCGGGGAGCTGTTTTTT
d_gene: -; j_gene: TRBJ1-5; abundance: -; v_gene: TRBV10-2; CDR3aa: CASSPYSNQPQHF; CDR3nt: TGCGCCAGCAGTCCCTATAGCAATCAGCCCCAGCATTTT
d_gene: -; j_gene: TRBJ1-2; abundance: once; v_gene: TRBV5-4; CDR3aa: CASSLGVLGRVKYGYTF; CDR3nt: TGTGCCAGCAGCTTGGGTGTTTTGGGGCGCGTTAAGTATGGCTACACCTTC
d_gene: -; j_gene: TRBJ2-2; abundance: -; v_gene: TRBV7-9; CDR3aa: CASGELAITGELFF; CDR3nt: TGTGCCAGCGGTGAATTAGCGATTACCGGGGAGCTGTTTTTT
d_gene: TRBD2; j_gene: TRBJ2-6; abundance: -; v_gene: TRBV19; CDR3aa: CASSTGGSGANVLTF; CDR3nt: TGTGCCAGTAGTACGGGAGGGTCTGGGGCCAACGTCCTGACTTTC
d_gene: TRBD2; j_gene: TRBJ2-1; abundance: -; v_gene: TRBV18; CDR3aa: CASSPRVAGHSYNEQFF; CDR3nt: TGTGCCAGCTCACCACGGGTAGCGGGACACTCCTACAATGAGCAGTTCTTC
d_gene: -; j_gene: TRBJ1-6; abundance: -; v_gene: TRBV18; CDR3aa: CASSPSQGGSPLHF; CDR3nt: TGTGCCAGCTCACCATCCCAGGGCGGTTCACCCCTCCACTTT
d_gene: -; j_gene: TRBJ1-5; abundance: -; v_gene: TRBV6-5; CDR3aa: CASKQGGGNQPQHF; CDR3nt: TGTGCCAGCAAGCAGGGCGGCGGAAATCAGCCCCAGCATTTT
d_gene: TRBD1; j_gene: TRBJ1-1; abundance: -; v_gene: TRBV4-3; CDR3aa: CASSQDITGVFRRNTEAFF; CDR3nt: TGCGCCAGCAGCCAGGACATCACAGGGGTGTTTAGGAGGAACACTGAAGCTTTCTTT
d_gene: -; j_gene: TRBJ2-1; abundance: -; v_gene: TRBV6-2/TRBV6-3; CDR3aa: CASSYSTGHYNEQFF; CDR3nt: TGTGCCAGCAGTTACTCGACGGGACACTACAATGAGCAGTTCTTC
d_gene: TRBD1; j_gene: TRBJ1-1; abundance: -; v_gene: TRBV6-5; CDR3aa: CASSLIHRGHTEAFF; CDR3nt: TGTGCCAGCAGTTTGATTCACAGGGGGCACACTGAAGCTTTCTTT
d_gene: -; j_gene: TRBJ1-2; abundance: -; v_gene: TRBV7-8; CDR3aa: CASSLDRRYGYTF; CDR3nt: TGTGCCAGCAGCTTAGACCGGAGGTATGGCTACACCTTC
d_gene: TRBD1; j_gene: TRBJ1-2; abundance: -; v_gene: TRBV19; CDR3aa: CASIPRDRDSYGYTF; CDR3nt: TGTGCCAGTATTCCCCGGGACAGGGATTCTTATGGCTACACCTTC
d_gene: -; j_gene: TRBJ1-6; abundance: -; v_gene: TRBV7-9; CDR3aa: CASSRQGNNSPLHF; CDR3nt: TGTGCCAGCAGTAGGCAGGGCAATAATTCACCCCTCCACTTT
d_gene: -; j_gene: TRBJ1-5; abundance: -; v_gene: TRBV5-3; CDR3aa: CATWSEVSQPQHF; CDR3nt: TGTGCCACGTGGAGCGAGGTGAGTCAGCCCCAGCATTTT
d_gene: -; j_gene: TRBJ1-2; abundance: -; v_gene: TRBV7-2; CDR3aa: CASSLSGANTNYGYTF; CDR3nt: TGTGCCAGCAGCTTGAGTGGAGCAAATACTAACTATGGCTACACCTTC
d_gene: TRBD2; j_gene: TRBJ2-1; abundance: -; v_gene: TRBV5-4; CDR3aa: CASSPGGAGGFGEQFF; CDR3nt: TGTGCCAGCAGCCCGGGGGGAGCGGGAGGGTTTGGTGAGCAGTTCTTC
d_gene: -; j_gene: TRBJ2-1; abundance: -; v_gene: TRBV9; CDR3aa: CASSVGTTYNEQFF; CDR3nt: TGTGCCAGCAGCGTAGGGACTACCTACAATGAGCAGTTCTTC
d_gene: -; j_gene: TRBJ2-1; abundance: once; v_gene: TRBV9; CDR3aa: CASSYDKNEQFF; CDR3nt: TGTGCCAGCAGTTACGACAAAAATGAGCAGTTCTTC
d_gene: -; j_gene: TRBJ1-5; abundance: once; v_gene: TRBV24-1; CDR3aa: CATSRAGQPQHF; CDR3nt: TGTGCCACCAGCAGGGCCGGGCAGCCCCAGCATTTT
d_gene: TRBD1; j_gene: TRBJ1-4; abundance: -; v_gene: TRBV28; CDR3aa: CASSLPTGGLSEKLLF; CDR3nt: TGTGCCAGCAGTTTACCGACAGGGGGCCTTAGTGAAAAACTGCTTTTT
d_gene: -; j_gene: TRBJ1-4; abundance: -; v_gene: TRBV21-1; CDR3aa: CASSKAAYPGQGHNEKLFF; CDR3nt: TGTGCCAGCAGCAAAGCCGCCTATCCGGGACAGGGGCACAACGAAAAACTGTTTTTT
d_gene: TRBD2; j_gene: TRBJ2-1; abundance: -; v_gene: TRBV13; CDR3aa: CASSSYRVTSVGNEQFF; CDR3nt: TGTGCCAGCAGCTCCTATAGGGTGACTAGCGTTGGCAATGAGCAGTTCTTC
d_gene: -; j_gene: TRBJ2-2; abundance: -; v_gene: TRBV27; CDR3aa: CASSARGSTGELFF; CDR3nt: TGTGCCAGCAGCGCCAGGGGATCGACCGGGGAGCTGTTTTTT
d_gene: -; j_gene: TRBJ2-7; abundance: -; v_gene: TRBV6-5; CDR3aa: CASSYSHSPPYEQYF; CDR3nt: TGTGCCAGCAGTTACTCGCACTCACCTCCCTACGAGCAGTACTTC
d_gene: TRBD1; j_gene: TRBJ1-6; abundance: -; v_gene: TRBV27; CDR3aa: CASSDYRGLGLNSPLHF; CDR3nt: TGTGCCAGCAGTGATTACAGGGGGCTAGGTTTAAATTCACCCCTCCACTTT
d_gene: -; j_gene: TRBJ2-5; abundance: -; v_gene: TRBV6-5; CDR3aa: CASSTPIQETQYF; CDR3nt: TGTGCCAGCAGTACTCCGATCCAAGAGACCCAGTACTTC
d_gene: TRBD1; j_gene: TRBJ1-6; abundance: -; v_gene: TRBV4-1; CDR3aa: CASSQGQGMGNSPLHF; CDR3nt: TGCGCCAGCAGCCAAGGACAGGGAATGGGTAATTCACCCCTCCACTTT
d_gene: TRBD2; j_gene: TRBJ2-3; abundance: -; v_gene: TRBV9; CDR3aa: CASSASIAGGPDTQYF; CDR3nt: TGTGCCAGCAGCGCCTCAATAGCGGGAGGGCCAGATACGCAGTATTTT
d_gene: TRBD2; j_gene: TRBJ2-1; abundance: -; v_gene: TRBV7-2; CDR3aa: CASSFPLGTSGGPYNEQFF; CDR3nt: TGTGCCAGCAGTTTCCCGCTTGGGACTAGCGGAGGACCTTACAATGAGCAGTTCTTC
d_gene: TRBD1; j_gene: TRBJ2-5; abundance: -; v_gene: TRBV30; CDR3aa: CAWSVRWFRGQETQYF; CDR3nt: TGTGCCTGGAGTGTACGTTGGTTCAGGGGGCAAGAGACCCAGTACTTC
d_gene: TRBD1; j_gene: TRBJ1-2; abundance: -; v_gene: TRBV6-6; CDR3aa: CASSHTDRSYGYTF; CDR3nt: TGTGCCAGCAGCCATACGGACAGGTCCTATGGCTACACCTTC
d_gene: TRBD2; j_gene: TRBJ2-7; abundance: few; v_gene: TRBV5-1; CDR3aa: CASSLATSGPYEQYF; CDR3nt: TGCGCCAGCAGCTTGGCGACTAGCGGCCCCTACGAGCAGTACTTC
d_gene: -; j_gene: TRBJ2-3; abundance: -; v_gene: TRBV5-1; CDR3aa: CASNSQVFEDTQYF; CDR3nt: TGCGCCAGCAACTCCCAAGTTTTCGAAGATACGCAGTATTTT
d_gene: -; j_gene: TRBJ1-5; abundance: -; v_gene: TRBV12-3/TRBV12-4; CDR3aa: CASSFLRDQPQHF; CDR3nt: TGTGCCAGCAGTTTCCTCCGGGATCAGCCCCAGCATTTT
d_gene: -; j_gene: TRBJ2-3; abundance: -; v_gene: TRBV6-5; CDR3aa: CASTPFGRDTQYF; CDR3nt: TGTGCCAGCACCCCCTTTGGGAGGGATACGCAGTATTTT